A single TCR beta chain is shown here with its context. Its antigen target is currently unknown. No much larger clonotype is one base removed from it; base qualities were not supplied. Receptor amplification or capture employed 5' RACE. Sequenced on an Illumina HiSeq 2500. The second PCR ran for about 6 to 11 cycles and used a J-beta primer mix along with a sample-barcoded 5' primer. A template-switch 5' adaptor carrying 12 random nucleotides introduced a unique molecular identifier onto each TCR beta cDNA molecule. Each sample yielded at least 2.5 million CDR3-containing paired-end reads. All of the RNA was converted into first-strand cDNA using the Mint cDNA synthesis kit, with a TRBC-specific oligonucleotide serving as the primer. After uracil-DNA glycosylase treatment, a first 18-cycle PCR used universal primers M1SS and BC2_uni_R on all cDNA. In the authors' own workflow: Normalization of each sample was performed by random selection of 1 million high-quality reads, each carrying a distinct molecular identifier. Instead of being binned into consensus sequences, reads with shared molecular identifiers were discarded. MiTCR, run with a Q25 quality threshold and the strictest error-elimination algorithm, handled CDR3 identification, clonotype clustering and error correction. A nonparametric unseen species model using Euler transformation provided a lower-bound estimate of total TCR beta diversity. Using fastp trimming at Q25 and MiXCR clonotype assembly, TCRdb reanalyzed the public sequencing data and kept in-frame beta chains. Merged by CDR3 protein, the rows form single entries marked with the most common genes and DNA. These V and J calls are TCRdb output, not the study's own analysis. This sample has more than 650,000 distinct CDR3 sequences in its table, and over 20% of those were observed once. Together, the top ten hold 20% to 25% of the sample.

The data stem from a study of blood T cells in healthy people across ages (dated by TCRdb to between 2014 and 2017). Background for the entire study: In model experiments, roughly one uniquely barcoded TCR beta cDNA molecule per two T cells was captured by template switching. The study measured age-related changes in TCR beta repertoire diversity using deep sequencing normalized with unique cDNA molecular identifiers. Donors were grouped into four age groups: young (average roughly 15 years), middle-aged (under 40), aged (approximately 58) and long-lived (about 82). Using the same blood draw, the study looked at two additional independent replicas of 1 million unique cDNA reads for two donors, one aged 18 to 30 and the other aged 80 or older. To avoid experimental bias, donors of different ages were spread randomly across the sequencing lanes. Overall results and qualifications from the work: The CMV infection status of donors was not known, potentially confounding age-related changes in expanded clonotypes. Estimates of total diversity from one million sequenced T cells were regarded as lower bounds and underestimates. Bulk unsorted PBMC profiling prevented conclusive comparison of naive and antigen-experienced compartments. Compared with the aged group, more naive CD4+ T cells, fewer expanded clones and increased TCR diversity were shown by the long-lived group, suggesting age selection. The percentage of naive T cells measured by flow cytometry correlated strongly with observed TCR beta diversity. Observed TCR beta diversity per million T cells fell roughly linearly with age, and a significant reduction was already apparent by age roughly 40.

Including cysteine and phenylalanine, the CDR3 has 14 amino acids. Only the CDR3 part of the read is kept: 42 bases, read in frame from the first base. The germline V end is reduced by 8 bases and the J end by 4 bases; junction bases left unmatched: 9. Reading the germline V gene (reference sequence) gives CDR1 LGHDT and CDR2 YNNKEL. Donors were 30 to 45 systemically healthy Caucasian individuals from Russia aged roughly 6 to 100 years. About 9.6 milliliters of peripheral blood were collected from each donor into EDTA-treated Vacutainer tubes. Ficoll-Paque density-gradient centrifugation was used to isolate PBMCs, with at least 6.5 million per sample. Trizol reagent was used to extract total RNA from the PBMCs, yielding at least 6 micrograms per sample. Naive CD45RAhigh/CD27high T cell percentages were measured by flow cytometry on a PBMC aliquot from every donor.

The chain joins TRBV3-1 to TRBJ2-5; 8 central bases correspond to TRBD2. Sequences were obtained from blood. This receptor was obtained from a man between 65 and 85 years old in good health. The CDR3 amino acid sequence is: CASAGAGGRETQYF. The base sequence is TGTGCCAGCGCGGGGGCGGGAGGAAGAGAGACCCAGTACTTC.